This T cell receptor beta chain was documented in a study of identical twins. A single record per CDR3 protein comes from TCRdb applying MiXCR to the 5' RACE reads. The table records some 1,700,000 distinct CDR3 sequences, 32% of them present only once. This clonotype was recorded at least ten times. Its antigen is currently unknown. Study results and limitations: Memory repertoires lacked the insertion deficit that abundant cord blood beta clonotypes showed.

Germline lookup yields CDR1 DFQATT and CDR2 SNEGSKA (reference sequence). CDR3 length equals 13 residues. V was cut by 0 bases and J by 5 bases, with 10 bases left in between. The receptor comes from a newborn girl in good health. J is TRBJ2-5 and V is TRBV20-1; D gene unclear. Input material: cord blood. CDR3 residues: CSARDHERETQYF. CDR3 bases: TGCAGTGCTAGAGATCACGAGAGGGAGACCCAGTACTTC.